This T cell receptor beta chain was identified in a study of Graves' ophthalmopathy and Graves' hyperthyroidism (dated by TCRdb to the late 2010s). Some background on the complete study: Stable hyperthyroidism was defined as no progression to ophthalmopathy within 18 months of follow-up. The study used TCR beta repertoire signatures to distinguish Graves' ophthalmopathy from Graves' hyperthyroidism and to predict progression to ophthalmopathy. In total, 135 blood samples were TCR-sequenced: 40 to 45 ophthalmopathy, some 75 hyperthyroidism and about 17 hyperthyroidism-to-ophthalmopathy patients. To explore V-J signatures distinguishing ophthalmopathy from hyperthyroidism, a discovery set of roughly 98 patients (fewer than 45 ophthalmopathy, about 57 stable hyperthyroidism) was enrolled. The independent validation cohort included around 19 hyperthyroidism patients plus 17 patients who later progressed from hyperthyroidism to ophthalmopathy. In roughly 6 hyperthyroidism patients, the T-cell repertoire of thyroid tissue was compared with the T-cell repertoire of blood. Following sample collection, hyperthyroidism patients were given methimazole at a starting dose of 30 mg daily, and ophthalmopathy patients were given high-dose intravenous methylprednisolone. Study-level results and caveats: In cross-validation, the 13-signature model distinguished ophthalmopathy from stable hyperthyroidism with more than 85% sensitivity and approximately 81% specificity, while in the test set the corresponding values were roughly 80% and 75%. Sample size was not predetermined statistically, and investigators were not blinded to group allocation. Most expanded thyroid clonotypes with a frequency above 0.001 also appeared in blood, which suggests that blood repertoires may reflect the immune response in the thyroid. In validation, the model predicted ophthalmopathy progression with 70.59% sensitivity and roughly 78% specificity; approximately 12 predicted patients were CT-confirmed with GO in a median of around 6.5 months.

CDR3 length: 13 amino acids, cysteine to phenylalanine. The kept DNA is CDR3 alone, 39 bases in frame from the first base. CDR1 and CDR2 are read off the germline V gene as ENHRY and SYGVKD. V trim: 6 bases; J trim: 2 bases; unmatched bases: 3. The hyperthyroidism patients were 18 to 65 years old and newly diagnosed, with a disease duration of less than 2 months. Patients with other autoimmune diseases, uncontrolled infections, pregnancy or lactation were excluded from the study. Diagnosis relied on clinical symptoms, serum thyroxine, TRAb, thyroid ultrasound and orbital computed tomography. Trizol reagent was used to extract the total RNA, and its quality was then checked on an Agilent 2100 Bioanalyzer. For repertoire sequencing, TCR beta CDR3 regions were amplified from RNA transcripts. The first round of RT-PCR was done with HTBI primers and the Qiagen OneStep RT-PCR kit, and was followed by a second round of multiplex PCR, then size selection and purification. Sequencing of the libraries was carried out on an Illumina HiSeq2000 in paired-end mode with 100 bp reads. The original pipeline was this. SOAPnuke was used for read processing, and reads with adapters, uncalled bases, a mean Phred below 15, or no exact constant-primer or identifier match were discarded. COPE v1.2.5 was used to merge high-quality paired reads. Each unique nucleotide sequence was treated as a clonotype, and MiTCR v1.1 was used to align the clonotypes to the IMGT TRB V, D and J references. The analysis was limited to V-J combinations with a frequency above 0.0001, which together covered approximately 99% of repertoires. For each V-J combination, a TCR clonal expansion and chaos score was defined as F50 clonal expansion divided by the chaos observed in the TCRdist matrix. Features were reduced by Welch's t-statistics and random forest to roughly 14 V-J combinations, which fed a naive Bayes classifier. Thyroid-blood repertoire similarity was quantified with the Morisita-Horn index. TCRdb reworked the public reads: Q25 trimming with fastp, MiXCR clone assembly, productive beta chains retained. Each entry merges the rows of one CDR3 protein and shows their most common DNA and genes. The V and J calls shown here were made by TCRdb, not taken from the authors' results. The sample yields around 1.1 million distinct CDR3 sequences; 35% to 40% were counted once. The ten biggest clones cover roughly 10% of the sample.

This clonotype has only a few counts. Its antigen target is currently unknown. Per-base qualities were not stored, and no clone one base away is much larger. This sequence uses TRBV10-3 and TRBJ2-5; 7 central nucleotides agree with TRBD1. The sample was peripheral blood or thyroid tissue (not recorded which). The sequence came from an adult man with Graves' hyperthyroidism. CDR3 sequence: CAIRGQLQETQYF. The DNA reads as follows: TGTGCCATCAGGGGACAGTTACAAGAGACCCAGTACTTC.